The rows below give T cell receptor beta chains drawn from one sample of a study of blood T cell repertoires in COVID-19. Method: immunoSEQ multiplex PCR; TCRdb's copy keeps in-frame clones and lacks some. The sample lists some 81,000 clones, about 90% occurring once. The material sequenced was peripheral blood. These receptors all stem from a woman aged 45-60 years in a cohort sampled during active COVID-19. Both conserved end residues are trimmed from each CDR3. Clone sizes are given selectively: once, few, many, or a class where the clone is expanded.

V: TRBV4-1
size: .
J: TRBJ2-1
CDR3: ASSQDRSGSSYNEQF

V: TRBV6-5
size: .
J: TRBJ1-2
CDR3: ASSRDREIGGYT

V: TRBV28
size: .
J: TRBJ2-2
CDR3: ASTLGTANTGELF

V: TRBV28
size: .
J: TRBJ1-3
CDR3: ASTKRVAGNTIY

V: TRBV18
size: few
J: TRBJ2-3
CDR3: ASSLKLAGETDTQY

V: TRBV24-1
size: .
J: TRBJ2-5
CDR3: ATSALRGVGEETQY

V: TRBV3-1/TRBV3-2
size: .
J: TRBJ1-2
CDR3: ASSLTQGRGYT

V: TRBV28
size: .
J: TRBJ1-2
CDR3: ASTSTGDYGYT

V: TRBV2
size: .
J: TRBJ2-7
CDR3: ASIAGQGYEQY

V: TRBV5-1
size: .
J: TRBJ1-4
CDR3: ASSSRQGGEKLF

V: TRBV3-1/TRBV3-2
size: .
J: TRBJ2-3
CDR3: ASSPARATDTQY

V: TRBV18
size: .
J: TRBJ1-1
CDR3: ASSLGQLNTEAF

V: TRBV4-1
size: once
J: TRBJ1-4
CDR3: ASSPEPGGNEKLF

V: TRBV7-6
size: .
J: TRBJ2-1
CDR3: ASNLYSGRSFNEQF

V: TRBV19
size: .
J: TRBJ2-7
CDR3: ASNRQASSYEQY

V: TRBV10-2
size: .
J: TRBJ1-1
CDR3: ASRPRQDHTEAF

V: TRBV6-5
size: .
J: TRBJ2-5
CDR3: ASRTGTNQETQY

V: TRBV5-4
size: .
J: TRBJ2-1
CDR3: ASSTQITGNEQF

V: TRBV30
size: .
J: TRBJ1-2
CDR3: AWTGSGAATYYGYT

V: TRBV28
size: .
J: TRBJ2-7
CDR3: ASSDTTTGIYEQY

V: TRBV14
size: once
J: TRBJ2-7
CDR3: ASSQDHSYEQY

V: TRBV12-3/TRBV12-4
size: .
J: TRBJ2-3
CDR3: ASSPSRDTQY

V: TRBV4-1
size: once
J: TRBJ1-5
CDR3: ASSQAVQGNQPQH

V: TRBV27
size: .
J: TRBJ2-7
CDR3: ASTPGGASYEQY